This T cell receptor beta chain was found in a study of cytomegalovirus exposure and HLA in healthy donors (dated by TCRdb to between 2016 and 2019). General notes on the study: According to an earlier analysis of a few hundred of the donors, about 179 million T cells yielded 117 million unique TCR beta sequences and more than 250 Gb of sequence data. The study aimed to test whether signatures of past pathogen exposure could be identified by cataloging public T cell receptors. The study profiled the T cell repertoires of hundreds of subjects by immunosequencing and related them to cytomegalovirus serostatus. The number of donors typed differed by locus, with about 629-640 for A, B, C, DRB1 and DQB1, about 500 for DQA1, about 610 for DPA1, and under 490 for DPB1. High-throughput TCR immunosequencing, statistical association of individual TCRs with disease status, and machine learning were combined to predict cytomegalovirus infection status. Among about 370 genotyped donors of the cohort, an average of approximately 220,000 unique TCR beta nucleotide sequences was sequenced per donor, of which roughly 17% were non-productive. The later analysis used no new phenotypic data to find candidate immune exposures, relying instead on TCR beta sequences and their occurrence across donors. HLA typing included class I and class II loci at four-digit resolution. A later analysis re-examined previously published TCR beta repertoires from 500 to 700 donors and added high-resolution HLA genotyping to investigate patterns of TCR occurrence. Donor age, sex, ethnicity and CMV serostatus were collected together with the repertoire data. Genome-wide SNP genotypes for about 60% of the roughly 700 donors were used in a later genetic analysis, which treated that subset as a discovery cohort. An earlier analysis of more than 450 of the donors used high-throughput TCR beta sequencing to judge whether each TCR beta V gene segment behaved as functional or pseudogenic. The genetic ancestry cluster associated with self-reported Caucasian donors included over 80% of the 398 genotyped donors. In addition to the first cohort of several hundred subjects, a separate validation cohort of over 90 different subjects was used. Every repertoire in the discovery cohort had been generated on one and the same sequencing platform. Roughly 5 DR-DQ haplotypes were handled as single units for association and clustering because linkage in the cohort was strong. An early release that covered about 600 HLA-typed donors contained 250 to 350 gigabases of sequencing data and around 80 million unique TCR sequences.

With respect to this clone: Which antigen it targets is not known. Base-call qualities are not available, and no considerably larger clone is one nucleotide away.

The germline V end is reduced by 5 bases and the J end by 6 bases; junction bases left unmatched: 7. Based on the germline V gene, the CDR1 and CDR2 sequences are MDHEN and SYDVKM. The CDR3, cysteine through phenylalanine, is 14 amino acids long. Solely the CDR3 DNA is kept, with 42 bases framed from the first base. The cohort consisted of 670 or so healthy bone marrow donors. Cohort members were all nominally healthy when sampled, although unrecorded immune exposures were likely present. The donor was CMV seronegative and belonged to the group of over 350 seronegative cohort members. Every donor gave a peripheral blood sample, and the peripheral blood mononuclear cells from that sample were used for TCR beta sequencing. The Qiagen DNeasy Blood Extraction Kit was used to extract genomic DNA from the blood cell samples. Libraries came from the immunoSEQ multiplex PCR assay. For the multiplex PCR, a mixture combining 60 forward primers for TCR Vbeta segments and 13 reverse primers for TCR Jbeta segments was used. The CDR3 region of rearranged TCR beta genes was amplified from genomic DNA with a multiplex PCR assay. Amplified TCR beta libraries were sequenced as 87-base-pair reads on the Illumina HiSeq System. Per the source publication's procedure: Across the roughly 600 repertoires, a later analysis counted approximately 83 million unique TCR beta chains, roughly 11 million of which were shared by at least two donors. A nearest-neighbor algorithm error-corrected the raw reads and collapsed the reads into unique sequences, merging closely related sequences to remove PCR and sequencing errors. Alignment of CDR3 sequences to IMGT reference sequences was used to assign V, D and J gene segments. For a sequence to be retained, a match of at least six nucleotides to both a V gene segment and a J gene segment was required. Rearrangements were called productive when the CDR3 lacked stop codons and stayed in frame with V and J; all others were non-productive. CDR3 was defined by IMGT convention, running from the second conserved V-encoded cysteine to the conserved J-encoded phenylalanine. The earlier analysis of about 500 of the donors excluded sequences that lacked an unambiguous match to a single V gene segment. In an earlier analysis of 450 to 700 of the donors, V segments were called functional above 56.7% productive rearrangements and were called segregating when the between-donor standard deviation exceeded 5%. A statistical classification framework was built for diagnosing cytomegalovirus status from the catalog of TCR beta chain sequences. In a later analysis, V and J genes were assigned by comparing TCR nucleotide sequences against IMGT/GENE-DB human TR gene sequences. In a later analysis, CDR3 sequences and most-parsimonious VDJ recombination scenarios were assigned using the TCRdist pipeline. In a later analysis, every TCR beta chain was defined by the combination of its CDR3 amino acid sequence and its V-gene family, and reads without a unique V-gene family were dropped. As a way to deal with suspected cross-contamination and a sequencing artifact, a later analysis dropped 450 to 600 nucleotide sequences that were highly shared and had low generation probability. In a later analysis, a clonal expansion index for each public chain was calculated from normalized within-repertoire ranks of inferred template counts. In a later analysis, generation probabilities were computed with a VDJ recombination model fitted to out-of-frame rearrangements, and the resulting probabilities were checked against IGoR. Hypergeometric tests were used in a later analysis to score TCR-TCR, TCR-HLA and TCR-CMV co-occurrence, with a repertoire-size bias correction applied to the TCR pairs. A later analysis estimated false discovery rates by permuting HLA or CMV assignments 20 times. In a later analysis, co-occurring TCRs were grouped using DBSCAN, with TCRdist sequence similarity added in when clustering inside HLA-allele-positive subsets. For co-occurrence clustering, repertoires with fewer than 30,000 or more than 120,000 public chains were excluded, along with four or five repertoires with anomalous nucleotide sharing. TCRdb provides this immuneACCESS table in a form limited to in-frame rearrangements. Some clones are lacking; in checked studies, under half of them reflect an unresolved V gene, and why the rest are absent is not known. The V and J calls and clone size come from that table; D and trimming were worked out from the DNA. For this sample there are fewer than 200,000 clones; around 80% appear just once. The ten biggest clones cover under 2.5% of the sample.

Overall study results and their limits: Across donors, most TCR sequences were observed very rarely, whereas some public TCRs were present in many individuals. A further reported finding was that TCR beta sequences accurately predicted the HLA-A and HLA-B alleles for most subjects in the first cohort. The classifier was reported to diagnose cytomegalovirus status with high specificity and sensitivity in both the original cohort and the validation cohort. A later analysis reported that several top co-occurrence clusters appeared linked to parvovirus B19, influenza, CMV and Epstein-Barr virus. The authors suggested that the approach could potentially be generalized to other disease states and immunological phenotypes. Compared with equally common non-associated chains, HLA-associated TCR beta chains in a later analysis were more clonally expanded and had lower generation probabilities. The study gave a list of 150 to 200 TCR beta chains associated with cytomegalovirus. Strong co-occurrence of HLA alleles, especially DR and DQ, made assigning TCR associations to individual alleles difficult. In this cohort, only TCR beta chains were sequenced, and detectable features were limited by the absence of alpha or paired-chain data. Because HLA typing was missing for some donors at each locus, association tests included only the typed subset. Because counts were too low, some 17 rarely observed V segments, including chromosome 9 orphons, were left out of the earlier analysis of 587 of the donors. In a later analysis, most CMV-associated TCR beta chains were found to appear HLA-restricted, with HLA associations seemingly driven largely by CMV exposure. In a later analysis, over 15,000 TCR beta sequences were associated with specific HLA alleles at a false discovery rate of 0.05. A cluster of highly shared sequence variants was judged likely to represent a technical artifact of the sequencing pipeline. A later genetic analysis associated a missense DCLRE1C variant with V-gene and J-gene trimming of TCR beta chains, and an independent cohort replicated the association. Correlated functional status among segregating V segments might reflect linkage disequilibrium, but an unknown experimental factor could not be ruled out. Sequencing depth was assumed to be roughly uniform across donors in the presence/absence analyses, though that assumption may not hold. Some IMGT-functional V segments, including TRBV6-2 and TRBV6-3, could not be told apart with the 87-base-pair reads, so those segments were excluded. CMV serostatus was the only immune exposure information available for the cohort. In a later analysis, the rate of TCR association differed among HLA loci, with DRB1 alleles having the most associated TCRs and HLA-C alleles having the fewest. An earlier analysis of some 560 of the donors showed that most TCR beta V segments appeared in productive rearrangements either about 87% or about 30% of the time, which broadly matched IMGT annotations. A later genetic analysis reported fewer N-insertions in productive TCRs among donors in an Asian-associated ancestry cluster than the roughly 700-donor mean. In vitro tests confirmed that a few of the cytomegalovirus-associated TCR beta chains recognize cytomegalovirus antigens.

This clonotype was obtained from a man aged 35 to 55 in good health and CMV-seronegative. The chain is encoded by TRBV28 joined to TRBJ1-1; TRBD1 matches 9 bases in the middle. The sequenced sample was PBMCs. The DNA is as follows: TGTGCCAGCAGTGGTGACAGGGGGTTCCCTGAAGCTTTCTTT. Its translation reads: CASSGDRGFPEAFF.